This TCR beta chain was recorded in a study of blood T cell repertoires in COVID-19. At the level of the study: Samples came from the United States, Italy and Spain, spanning acute and convalescent COVID-19.

Clones were read by immunoSEQ multiplex PCR, and TCRdb kept only the in-frame ones, dropping some. The sample has about 220,000 clones; approximately 90% are singletons. Germline V gene sequence: CDR1 SGHVS, CDR2 FQNEAQ. V was clipped by 6 bases and J by 8 bases; unmatched bases: 5. The CDR3 has 12 amino acids. V and J are TRBV7-8 and TRBJ1-1; 8 bases agree with TRBD1. Sequencing used peripheral blood. The sequence was obtained from a woman between 50 and 59 years old with COVID-19, enrolled during active disease. The CDR3 nucleotides are TGTGCCAGCAGTCGACAGGGGAAGGAAGCTTTCTTT. Its protein product is CASSRQGKEAFF.